This T cell receptor beta chain was sequenced during a study of cytomegalovirus exposure and HLA in healthy donors. Both 60 Vbeta primers and 13 Jbeta primers went into the PCR. TCRdb's table, derived via immunoSEQ multiplex PCR, lists solely in-frame clones and lacks some. The repertoire holds about 180,000 clones, nearly 80% seen once, with approximately 6.3% in the top ten. Study-wide points: Associated with HLA alleles at 0.05 false discovery rate in a later analysis were around 17,000 TCR beta sequences.

With regard to this clone: Its specificity is not known.

CDR3 length: 13 amino acids. The V gene lost 6 bases and the J gene lost 3 bases, with 11 bases spanning the gap. CDR1 is MDHEN, CDR2 SYDVKM, per germline. This receptor was identified in a middle-aged man in good health and CMV-seropositive. This sequence joins TRBV28 and TRBJ1-2, with D possibly being TRBD1 (6 bases). Input material: PBMCs. CDR3 DNA: TGTGCCAGCAGGCAGACAGGTGACTATGGCTACACCTTC. Protein: CASRQTGDYGYTF.